This T cell receptor beta chain was recorded in a study of tumor-infiltrating lymphocytes in oesophageal squamous cell carcinoma. This CDR3 comprises 13 residues. CDR1 SEHNR and CDR2 FQNEAQ come from the germline V gene (reference sequence). The V segment lost 5 bases and the J segment 4 bases; nucleotides outside the gene matches: 3. There are a few counts of this clonotype. TCRdb called the PCR reads again in MiXCR, with one record for every CDR3 protein. The data contain 15,000 to 20,000 distinct CDR3 sequences, around 41% of them seen just once; the ten biggest clones take up approximately 33%. This TCR was recovered from a female donor with esophageal squamous cell carcinoma. Sequencing input: normal esophageal tissue next to the tumor. The chain couples TRBV7-9 to TRBJ2-3; 7 positions match TRBD2. DNA for the CDR3: TGTGCCAGCAGCCCGGGGGGTCCAGATACGCAGTATTTT. Its translation: CASSPGGPDTQYF.